One and the same sample provided the 5 T cell receptor beta chains below, sequenced in a study of cytomegalovirus exposure and HLA in healthy donors. Use of 60 Vbeta and 13 Jbeta primers characterized the PCR. Sequencing used immunoSEQ multiplex PCR; TCRdb keeps in-frame clones, though not all of them. The table includes roughly 160,000 clones, roughly 82% detected once. The sequencing sample was made of PBMCs. All receptors come from a man over 45 in good health and CMV-seropositive.

The chain links TRBV18 to TRBJ2-7; D is ambiguous. The CDR3 length is 14 residues. Trimming took off 2 bases at V and 0 bases at J, with 8 bases between the two ends. The V gene's germline CDR1 is KGHSH and CDR2 LQKENI. In DNA form, the CDR3 reads TGTGCCAGCTCACCAGCGTCCCGCTCCTACGAGCAGTACTTC. Protein sequence: CASSPASRSYEQYF.

This chain joins TRBV7-2 and TRBJ2-5; 9 bases match TRBD1. CDR1 SGHTA and CDR2 FQGNSA come from the germline V gene. V shed 5 bases and J 5 bases; nucleotides not matched to a gene: 15. This CDR3 spans 17 amino acids. CDR3 protein: CASSRTIPGQGPETQYF. The CDR3 nucleotides read TGTGCCAGCAGCAGAACTATCCCGGGACAGGGTCCGGAGACCCAGTACTTC.

The V and J genes are TRBV7-2 and TRBJ2-3; 8 bases are shared with TRBD1. V shed 5 bases and J 5 bases; nucleotides not matched to a gene: 12. The CDR3 length is 16 residues. The V gene's germline CDR1 is SGHTA and CDR2 FQGNSA. CDR3 region: CASSVRRGTGEDTQYF. DNA of the CDR3: TGTGCCAGCAGCGTCAGACGCGGGACAGGTGAAGATACGCAGTATTTT.

This chain uses TRBV15 with TRBJ1-6; D uncertain. V lost 4 bases to trimming and J lost 0 bases, with 16 bases between them. Germline CDR1 is LNHNV and CDR2 is YYDKDF (reference sequence). The CDR3 extends over 18 amino acids. CDR3 sequence (DNA): TGTGCCACCAGCAACCTGGGGTTGGGGAGCTCCTATAATTCACCCCTCCACTTT. Translating it yields CATSNLGLGSSYNSPLHF.

The chain has TRBV28 and TRBJ2-2, with 9 bases aligning to TRBD1. The CDR3 is 17 residues long. Germline V lookup: CDR1 MDHEN, CDR2 SYDVKM. V was clipped by 3 bases and J by 5 bases; unmatched bases: 10. The CDR3 reads CASSFDRGAPGTGELFF. The CDR3, as DNA: TGTGCCAGCAGTTTTGACAGGGGGGCGCCGGGGACCGGGGAGCTGTTTTTT.